The T cell receptor beta chain described here comes from a study of blood T cell repertoires in COVID-19. About the research overall: Sources were T cells, B-cell-depleted T cells, or PBMCs; the material itself was cDNA or gDNA.

This CDR3 has 14 amino acids. Per the germline V gene, CDR1 is KGHDR and CDR2 is SFDVKD. V lost 7 bases and J lost 2, with 11 bases in between. Original processing methods: The authors estimated nucleated cell counts from reference gene primer amplification. Here immunoSEQ multiplex PCR was the method, and the copy in TCRdb shows in-frame clones only, minus some. The V and J calls and clone size were taken over from that table, and D and trimming were inferred from the DNA. The sample gives about 60,000 clones, around 85% of which show up once; approximately 1.2% is in the top ten. Sequencing used peripheral blood. The clonotype originates from a middle-aged man with acute or convalescent COVID-19. This chain joins TRBV24-1 and TRBJ1-5; possible D gene TRBD1, 6 bases. DNA of the CDR3: TGTGCCACCAGGGAAGGGGGGGGCAATCAGCCCCAGCATTTT. Its protein is CATREGGGNQPQHF.